Listed below are T cell receptor beta chains from one sample, sequenced in a study of CD8 T cells in Susac syndrome. TCRdb reprocessed the immunoSEQ multiplex PCR reads via MiXCR and lists one record per CDR3 protein. Of roughly 150,000 distinct CDR3 sequences detected, 95% appear once; the ten largest clones hold 0.14% to 0.15%. Sequencing was performed on CD8+ T cells from PBMCs. The receptors derive from a human donor with multiple sclerosis. Both conserved end residues are part of each CDR3. The order of the fields is D gene, clone size, V gene, CDR3 length, J gene, CDR3 protein, CDR3 DNA. A D gene is named only where the DNA matches it firmly. Expanded clones get a size class; other rows say once, few or many, or leave the size out.

>NA|NA|TRBV20-1|15|TRBJ1-5
CSARDEGLWDQPQHF
TGCAGTGCTAGAGACGAGGGCCTTTGGGATCAGCCCCAGCATTTT
>NA|NA|TRBV29-1|13|TRBJ1-2
CSVPPAGAYGYTF
TGCAGCGTTCCCCCAGCGGGTGCCTATGGCTACACCTTC
>TRBD2|NA|TRBV5-1|17|TRBJ2-1
CASSLTSGGTPPNEQFF
TGCGCCAGCAGCTTGACTAGCGGGGGGACCCCACCCAATGAGCAGTTCTTC
>NA|NA|TRBV25-1|12|TRBJ2-3
CASSDLVNTQYF
TGTGCCAGCAGTGACCTGGTTAATACGCAGTATTTT
>TRBD2|NA|TRBV29-1|13|TRBJ2-1
CSVESGGGNEQFF
TGCAGCGTTGAAAGCGGGGGGGGCAATGAGCAGTTCTTC
>TRBD1|few|TRBV12-5|13|TRBJ1-1
CASFGQANTEAFF
TGTGCTAGTTTCGGACAGGCGAACACTGAAGCTTTCTTT
>TRBD1|NA|TRBV12-3/TRBV12-4|13|TRBJ2-5
CASSPGQQETQYF
TGTGCCAGCAGCCCGGGACAGCAAGAGACCCAGTACTTC
>NA|NA|TRBV7-8|15|TRBJ1-1
CASSLAGTANTEAFF
TGTGCCAGCAGCTTAGCCGGAACAGCGAACACTGAAGCTTTCTTT
>NA|few|TRBV6-4|14|TRBJ1-6
CASSDSQGGSPLHF
TGTGCCAGCAGTGACTCACAGGGAGGTTCACCCCTCCACTTT
>TRBD1|once|TRBV7-9|13|TRBJ2-1
CASSLSRQGEQFF
TGTGCCAGCAGCTTATCCAGACAGGGTGAGCAGTTCTTC
>TRBD1|NA|TRBV12-3/TRBV12-4|15|TRBJ2-5
CASTTSGTGGSDQYF
TGTGCCAGCACCACTTCCGGGACAGGGGGCTCTGACCAGTACTTC
>NA|NA|TRBV20-1|15|TRBJ2-7
CSAPPRGEMNYEQYF
TGCAGTGCCCCACCCAGGGGGGAGATGAACTACGAGCAGTACTTC
>TRBD2|NA|TRBV30|14|TRBJ2-3
CAWSIAGGIDTQYF
TGTGCCTGGAGTATCGCGGGGGGTATTGATACGCAGTATTTT
>NA|NA|TRBV7-2|13|TRBJ2-3
CASSHEYTDTQYF
TGTGCCAGCAGCCACGAATACACAGATACGCAGTATTTT
>NA|once|TRBV7-9|14|TRBJ2-5
CASSLAAEQETQYF
TGTGCCAGCAGCTTAGCAGCGGAGCAAGAGACCCAGTACTTC
>NA|NA|TRBV6-5|14|TRBJ2-7
CASSYSSLYYEQYF
TGTGCCAGCAGTTACTCGAGTTTGTACTACGAGCAGTACTTC
>NA|NA|TRBV20-1|15|TRBJ1-5
CSATSGYDPDQPQHF
TGCAGTGCTACCTCGGGTTATGATCCCGATCAGCCCCAGCATTTT
>NA|NA|TRBV9|16|TRBJ2-7
CARRRPGQPILYEQYF
TGTGCCAGGCGAAGACCTGGACAGCCCATCCTCTACGAGCAGTACTTC
>NA|once|TRBV7-6|15|TRBJ1-1
CASSLRAGGYTEAFF
TGTGCCAGCAGCTTACGGGCGGGGGGTTACACTGAAGCTTTCTTT
>NA|NA|TRBV7-9|13|TRBJ2-3
CASSRTVRDTQYF
TGTGCCAGCAGCCGGACGGTGAGGGATACGCAGTATTTT
>NA|NA|TRBV29-1|13|TRBJ1-5
CSVEEGDNQPQHF
TGCAGCGTTGAAGAAGGGGATAATCAGCCCCAGCATTTT
>NA|NA|TRBV27|15|TRBJ2-3
CASSFSKRAPDTQYF
TGTGCCAGCAGTTTTTCGAAGCGGGCCCCAGATACGCAGTATTTT
>NA|NA|TRBV9|14|TRBJ2-1
CASSEANSWYEQFF
TGTGCCAGCAGCGAGGCAAATTCTTGGTATGAGCAGTTCTTC
>TRBD2|NA|TRBV29-1|15|TRBJ2-1
CSVLAGATKGNEQFF
TGCAGCGTTCTAGCGGGGGCGACCAAGGGGAATGAGCAGTTCTTC
>TRBD1|NA|TRBV5-4|12|TRBJ1-1
CAHSGLTGEAFF
TGTGCCCATTCAGGCCTGACAGGGGAAGCTTTCTTT
>NA|NA|TRBV15|15|TRBJ2-4
CATSRGTEDGYIQYF
TGTGCCACCAGCAGAGGGACAGAGGATGGATACATTCAGTACTTC
>NA|NA|TRBV9|15|TRBJ1-1
CASSVEGYMNTEAFF
TGTGCCAGCAGCGTCGAGGGATACATGAACACTGAAGCTTTCTTT
>NA|NA|TRBV15|16|TRBJ1-6
CATSSREWRENSPLHF
TGTGCCACCAGCAGCCGGGAATGGAGAGAAAATTCACCCCTCCACTTT
>NA|NA|TRBV20-1|15|TRBJ2-7
CSAPAPGLDLYEQYF
TGCAGTGCTCCTGCCCCGGGACTTGACCTCTACGAGCAGTACTTC
>TRBD1|NA|TRBV5-1|14|TRBJ1-5
CASSFGQGVPPQHF
TGCGCCAGCAGCTTTGGACAGGGGGTCCCGCCCCAGCATTTT
>NA|NA|TRBV6-9|10|TRBJ1-6
CPPRNSPLHF
TGTCCGCCCCGCAACTCACCCCTCCACTTT
>NA|NA|TRBV7-9|14|TRBJ2-5
CASSLALPQETQYF
TGTGCCAGCAGCTTAGCGCTCCCACAAGAGACCCAGTACTTC
>NA|NA|TRBV11-2|15|TRBJ2-7
CASRPPADPSYEQYF
TGTGCCAGCCGTCCTCCGGCAGACCCTTCCTACGAGCAGTACTTC
>NA|NA|TRBV6-5|14|TRBJ2-1
CASSYPSGNNEQFF
TGTGCCAGCAGTTACCCTTCGGGGAACAATGAGCAGTTCTTC
>TRBD2|NA|TRBV27|16|TRBJ2-1
CASSSLAGGPYNEQFF
TGTGCCAGCAGTTCCCTAGCGGGGGGGCCCTACAATGAGCAGTTCTTC
>NA|NA|TRBV12-3/TRBV12-4|12|TRBJ1-1
CASSARRTEAFF
TGTGCCAGCAGCGCTAGACGCACTGAAGCTTTCTTT
>TRBD1|NA|TRBV7-6|16|TRBJ1-6
CASSLKQGAANSPLHF
TGTGCCAGCAGCCTCAAACAGGGGGCTGCGAATTCACCCCTCCACTTT
>NA|NA|TRBV2|16|TRBJ2-1
CASSERRGSSYNEQFF
TGTGCCAGCAGTGAACGTCGGGGTAGCTCCTACAATGAGCAGTTCTTC
>NA|NA|TRBV20-1|16|TRBJ1-5
CSAREVGSGDHQPQHF
TGCAGTGCTAGAGAGGTGGGTAGTGGGGACCATCAGCCCCAGCATTTT
>TRBD1|NA|TRBV7-9|16|TRBJ1-3
CASSRMTGPSGNTIYF
TGTGCCAGCAGCAGGATGACAGGGCCCTCGGGAAACACCATATATTTT
>NA|NA|TRBV30|13|TRBJ2-7
CAWSVGSGYEQYF
TGTGCCTGGAGTGTGGGGTCCGGCTACGAGCAGTACTTC
>NA|NA|TRBV15|14|TRBJ2-1
CATSDTRWGMEQFF
TGTGCCACCAGCGACACCCGGTGGGGTATGGAGCAGTTCTTC
>NA|NA|TRBV7-9|14|TRBJ2-3
CASSLYGGTDTQYF
TGTGCCAGCAGCTTATACGGAGGCACAGATACGCAGTATTTT
>TRBD1|NA|TRBV4-1|14|TRBJ1-2
CASSTVQGDYGYTF
TGCGCCAGCAGCACGGTACAGGGGGACTATGGCTACACCTTC
>NA|NA|TRBV6-5|15|TRBJ2-3
CASSAQGWGTDTQYF
TGTGCCAGCAGTGCCCAGGGATGGGGCACAGATACGCAGTATTTT
>NA|NA|TRBV29-1|15|TRBJ1-2
CSVEEYGASNYGYTF
TGCAGCGTTGAGGAATACGGTGCCTCCAACTATGGCTACACCTTC
>NA|NA|TRBV9|16|TRBJ2-1
CASSPTVGGAYNEQFF
TGTGCCAGCAGCCCGACCGTAGGGGGGGCTTACAATGAGCAGTTCTTC
>NA|NA|TRBV3-1|15|TRBJ1-2
CASSLKDRLNYGYTF
TGTGCCAGCAGCCTCAAGGACAGACTTAACTATGGCTACACCTTC
>TRBD1|NA|TRBV28|14|TRBJ1-6
CASSPDRVTSPLHF
TGTGCCAGCAGTCCGGACAGGGTAACTTCACCCCTCCACTTT
>TRBD1|once|TRBV9|16|TRBJ1-2
CASSGRDRGREYGYTF
TGTGCCAGCAGCGGAAGGGACAGGGGGCGTGAGTATGGCTACACCTTC